The clone carrying this T cell receptor (beta chain) appeared once. Trimming left V 1 base short and J 4 bases short, with 14 bases between. Germline-derived CDR1 and CDR2 are SGDLS and YYNGEE. This CDR3 has 16 residues. The sample belongs to a study of blood T cell repertoires in COVID-19. Across the whole study: The United States, Italy and Spain provided the acute and convalescent COVID-19 samples. Sources were T cells, B-cell-depleted T cells, or PBMCs; the material itself was cDNA or gDNA.

Authors' processing steps: Reference gene primer amplification yielded estimated nucleated cell counts. The method was immunoSEQ multiplex PCR; TCRdb's version includes in-frame clones alone and lacks a portion of them. V and J calls and clone size come straight from that table; D and trimming were deduced from the DNA. The sample carries just under 40,000 clones, about 87% recorded once. The sequence was collected from a man aged 45-60 years with active or convalescent COVID-19. The chain carries TRBV9 and TRBJ2-2, with no clear D. Sequenced input: peripheral blood. The CDR3 DNA follows: TGTGCCAGCAGCGTAAACCCAGCACTAAGCACCGGGGAGCTGTTTTTT. Its protein product is CASSVNPALSTGELFF.